This paragraph reports one T cell receptor (beta chain). What antigen it recognizes has not been identified. No per-base quality is available; no much larger clone lies one base away. Library preparation used the immunoSEQ multiplex PCR assay. Entries here come from immuneACCESS through TCRdb and include only in-frame sequences with V and J called. Some clones fail to appear in such tables; in the studies checked, an unresolved V gene covers under half of the shortfall, and the cause of the remainder is unknown. Across this sample there are 75,000 to 90,000 clones, with just under 95% seen only once. Of the sample, around 0.38% is held by the ten largest clones. The data were obtained in a study of technical replicates of blood from a handful of donors (dated by TCRdb to 2016 to 2017). As encoded in the germline V gene (reference sequence), CDR1 is LNHDA while CDR2 is SQIVND. The junction shows trimming of 10 bases on V and 0 bases on J, and the gene matches do not reach 3 bases of it. CDR3 length: 14 amino acids, cysteine to phenylalanine. Of all the DNA, just the CDR3 is kept, 42 bases in frame from base 1.

This sequence uses TRBV19 and TRBJ2-1, with 10 bases aligning to TRBD2. The receptor was isolated from a human donor in good health. Sequenced material: T cells isolated from PBMCs. The nucleotide sequence is given as TGTGCCACTTTAGCGGGAGGCTCCTACAATGAGCAGTTCTTC. Translated, it gives CATLAGGSYNEQFF. When the CDR3 is completed using the reference TRBV19 and TRBJ2-1 genes on either side, the full variable domain is DGGITQSPKYLFRKEGQNVTLSCEQNLNHDAMYWYRQDPGQGLRLIYYSQIVNDFQKGDIAEGYSVSREKKESFPLTVTSAQKNPTAFYLCATLAGGSYNEQFFGPGTRLTVL.